This is a list of T cell receptor beta chains from one sample in a study of blood T cell repertoires in COVID-19. The repertoire was sequenced with immunoSEQ multiplex PCR; TCRdb's copy has only in-frame clones and lacks some. The top ten clones hold 3% to 4% of a sample with about 240,000 clones, around 85% of them seen once. Specimen: PBMCs or T cells enriched from blood (not recorded which). The receptors derive from a middle-aged woman with acute COVID-19. Both conserved end residues are part of each CDR3. D genes are given only for firm matches. Size tells how often a clone was seen (once, few, many) or the class of an expanded clone, and some rows leave it out.

abundance	d_gene	v_gene	j_gene	CDR3aa	CDR3nt
NA	TRBD2	TRBV5-1	TRBJ2-1	CASSLADYNEQFF	TGCGCCAGCAGCCTAGCGGACTACAATGAGCAGTTCTTC
NA	NA	TRBV21-1	TRBJ1-6	CASSRLQGAQSPLHF	TGTGCCAGCAGCAGACTACAGGGGGCTCAATCACCCCTCCACTTT
NA	TRBD1	TRBV9	TRBJ2-7	CASSPGTGGSYEQYF	TGTGCCAGCAGCCCTGGGACAGGGGGCTCCTACGAGCAGTACTTC
once	NA	TRBV12-3/TRBV12-4	TRBJ2-2	CASSPGVGELFF	TGTGCCAGCAGCCCAGGGGTCGGGGAGCTGTTTTTT
NA	TRBD2	TRBV4-1	TRBJ2-5	CASSQVDSGRAKETQYF	TGCGCCAGCAGCCAAGTTGATAGCGGGAGGGCTAAAGAGACCCAGTACTTC
NA	TRBD2	TRBV5-1	TRBJ2-1	CASSLDSGRVNEQFF	TGCGCCAGCAGCTTGGATTCGGGGAGGGTTAATGAGCAGTTCTTC
once	TRBD1	TRBV9	TRBJ1-1	CASSAGQKNTEAFF	TGTGCCAGCAGCGCGGGACAGAAGAACACTGAAGCTTTCTTT
NA	TRBD2	TRBV12-5	TRBJ2-5	CASGVGLAEGETQYF	TGTGCTAGTGGTGTCGGACTAGCGGAGGGAGAGACCCAGTACTTC
NA	NA	TRBV10-3	TRBJ1-5	CAISDRRNQPQHF	TGTGCCATCAGTGACAGGAGGAATCAGCCCCAGCATTTT
NA	NA	TRBV29-1	TRBJ2-7	CSVGTSTAYEQYF	TGCAGCGTTGGGACATCAACCGCCTACGAGCAGTACTTC
NA	NA	TRBV7-9	TRBJ2-7	CASSRTGSFLGEQYF	TGTGCCAGCAGCCGGACGGGATCCTTCCTAGGCGAGCAGTACTTC
NA	NA	TRBV12-3/TRBV12-4	TRBJ1-3	CASSLSSGNTIYF	TGTGCCAGCAGTCTGAGCTCTGGAAACACCATATATTTT
once	NA	TRBV19	TRBJ2-3	CASTTGGTDTQYF	TGTGCCAGTACGACAGGTGGCACAGATACGCAGTATTTT
NA	TRBD2	TRBV7-3	TRBJ2-1	CASSPGLAESNEQFF	TGTGCCAGCAGCCCAGGACTAGCGGAGAGCAATGAGCAGTTCTTC
NA	NA	TRBV19	TRBJ2-3	CASSRGTRGDTQYF	TGTGCCAGTAGTAGGGGGACACGAGGAGATACGCAGTATTTT
NA	NA	TRBV7-9	TRBJ2-1	CASSASGTNNEQFF	TGTGCCAGCAGCGCATCCGGGACAAACAATGAGCAGTTCTTC
NA	TRBD2	TRBV6-5	TRBJ2-2	CASITSGRPTGELFF	TGTGCCAGCATTACTAGCGGGAGGCCCACCGGGGAGCTGTTTTTT
NA	NA	TRBV6-4	TRBJ2-7	CASSGIFTTSSYEQYF	TGTGCCAGCAGTGGTATATTTACCACGAGCTCCTACGAGCAGTACTTC
NA	TRBD1	TRBV5-6	TRBJ1-3	CASTPGRDSPGNTIYF	TGTGCCAGCACTCCTGGCCGGGACAGCCCTGGAAACACCATATATTTT
few	TRBD1	TRBV5-1	TRBJ1-1	CASTVGTGENTEAFF	TGCGCCAGCACCGTAGGAACAGGGGAGAACACTGAAGCTTTCTTT
NA	TRBD2	TRBV27	TRBJ2-1	CASSHTGGLKYNEQFF	TGTGCCAGCAGCCATACGGGGGGGCTGAAATACAATGAGCAGTTCTTC
NA	TRBD1	TRBV24-1	TRBJ2-2	CATSDGIGTGLAGELFF	TGTGCCACCAGTGATGGGATTGGGACAGGCCTCGCCGGGGAGCTGTTTTTT
few	NA	TRBV28	TRBJ1-2	CASSSGVPYGYTF	NA
NA	NA	TRBV9	TRBJ2-5	CASSDPGETQYF	TGTGCCAGCAGCGACCCGGGGGAGACCCAGTACTTC
NA	TRBD1	TRBV4-1	TRBJ1-2	CASSQGGTGAVYGYTF	TGCGCCAGCAGCCAAGGGGGGACAGGGGCCGTCTATGGCTACACCTTC
NA	NA	TRBV29-1	TRBJ1-2	CSVEFPGTRSYTF	TGCAGCGTTGAGTTCCCCGGGACAAGGAGCTACACCTTC
NA	NA	TRBV2	TRBJ2-7	CATTMYGSSYEQYF	TGTGCCACCACGATGTATGGGAGCTCCTACGAGCAGTACTTC
few	NA	TRBV2	TRBJ2-7	CASTGAYEQYF	TGTGCCAGCACAGGGGCCTACGAGCAGTACTTC
NA	NA	TRBV9	TRBJ2-1	CASSVDSRGAWNEQFF	TGTGCCAGCAGCGTAGACTCCAGGGGGGCTTGGAATGAGCAGTTCTTC
NA	TRBD1	TRBV11-2	TRBJ2-2	CASSFLGQGALNTGELFF	TGTGCCAGCAGCTTCCTCGGACAGGGGGCCCTGAACACCGGGGAGCTGTTTTTT
NA	NA	TRBV2	TRBJ1-1	CASRYRVQNTEAFF	TGTGCCAGCAGGTACAGAGTCCAGAACACTGAAGCTTTCTTT
NA	NA	TRBV19	TRBJ2-2	CASSISGANTGELFF	TGTGCCAGTAGTATCTCTGGAGCGAACACCGGGGAGCTGTTTTTT
NA	TRBD2	TRBV27	TRBJ2-2	CATTGLAGSNTGELFF	TGTGCCACCACAGGACTAGCGGGCTCGAACACCGGGGAGCTGTTTTTT
NA	NA	TRBV3-1/TRBV3-2	TRBJ1-4	CASSQSDSRFEKLFF	TGTGCCAGCAGCCAATCGGACAGCCGTTTTGAAAAACTGTTTTTT
NA	NA	TRBV5-6	TRBJ2-7	CASKEGGTPYEQYF	TGTGCCTCCAAAGAGGGCGGGACCCCGTACGAGCAGTACTTC
NA	TRBD2	TRBV6-5	TRBJ2-7	CATKGLPNYEQYF	TGTGCCACCAAGGGACTACCCAACTACGAGCAGTACTTC
NA	TRBD1	TRBV27	TRBJ2-3	CASSVPGTGEADTQYF	TGTGCCAGCAGCGTACCCGGGACAGGGGAGGCAGATACGCAGTATTTT
many	NA	TRBV7-3	TRBJ2-7	CASSSGLPPENEQYF	TGTGCCAGCAGCTCGGGACTGCCGCCTGAGAACGAGCAGTACTTC
NA	NA	TRBV6-6	TRBJ1-2	CASTLGDYGYTF	TGTGCCAGCACCCTGGGAGACTATGGCTACACCTTC
NA	NA	TRBV19	TRBJ2-1	CASMRTSHNEQFF	TGTGCCAGTATGAGAACGAGCCACAATGAGCAGTTCTTC
NA	NA	TRBV15	TRBJ1-2	CATSRDEGFYYGYTF	TGTGCCACCAGCAGAGATGAGGGTTTCTACTATGGCTACACCTTC
NA	NA	TRBV7-9	TRBJ2-7	CASSPGSTYEQYF	TGTGCCAGCAGTCCCGGGAGCACCTACGAGCAGTACTTC
few	TRBD2	TRBV5-4	TRBJ2-1	CASSPPPAGGNNEQFF	TGTGCCAGCAGCCCCCCCCCAGCGGGAGGGAACAATGAGCAGTTCTTC
once	NA	TRBV15	TRBJ2-2	CATSTRISNTGELFF	TGTGCCACCAGCACCAGGATTTCGAACACCGGGGAGCTGTTTTTT
NA	TRBD2	TRBV19	TRBJ2-3	CASSIGSGRTDTQYF	TGTGCCAGTAGTATAGGGAGCGGGAGGACAGATACGCAGTATTTT